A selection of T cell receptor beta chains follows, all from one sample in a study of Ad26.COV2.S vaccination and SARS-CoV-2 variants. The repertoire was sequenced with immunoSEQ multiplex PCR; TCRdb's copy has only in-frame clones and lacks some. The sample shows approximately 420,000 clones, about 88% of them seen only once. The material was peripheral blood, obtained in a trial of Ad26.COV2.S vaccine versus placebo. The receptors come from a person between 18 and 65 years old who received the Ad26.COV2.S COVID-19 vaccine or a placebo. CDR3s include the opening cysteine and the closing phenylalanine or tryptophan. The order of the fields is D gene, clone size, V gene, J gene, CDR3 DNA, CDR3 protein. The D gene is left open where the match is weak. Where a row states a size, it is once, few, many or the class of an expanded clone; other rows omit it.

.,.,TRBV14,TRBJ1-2,TGTGCCAGCAGCCAAGCGGCAGTCTATGGCTACACCTTC,CASSQAAVYGYTF
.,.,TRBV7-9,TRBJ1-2,TGTGCCAGCAGCTTCCAGGGAGGGGGCTACACCTTC,CASSFQGGGYTF
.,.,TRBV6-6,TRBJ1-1,TGTGCCAGCACCGAAAGGGGGGGCGCGGGGACTGAAGCTTTCTTT,CASTERGGAGTEAFF
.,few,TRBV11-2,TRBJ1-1,TGTGCCAGCAGCCCCTATTTGAACACTGAAGCTTTCTTT,CASSPYLNTEAFF
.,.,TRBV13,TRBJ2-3,TGTGCCAGCAGCTTAGCGGGTTGGGCAGATACGCAGTATTTT,CASSLAGWADTQYF
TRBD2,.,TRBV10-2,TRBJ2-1,TGCGCCAGCAGTGAGCCGAGCGGGGAGTCCTACAATGAGCAGTTCTTC,CASSEPSGESYNEQFF
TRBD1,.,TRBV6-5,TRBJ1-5,TGTGCCAGCAACAGAGGGGGACAGCTGGGGCCCCAGCATTTT,CASNRGGQLGPQHF
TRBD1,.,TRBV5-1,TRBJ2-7,TGCGCCAGCAGCTTGGCAGGGGACAGCGTCTACGAGCAGTACTTC,CASSLAGDSVYEQYF
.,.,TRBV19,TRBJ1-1,TGTGCCAGTAGTATAGGTGGGGGCACTGAAGCTTTCTTT,CASSIGGGTEAFF
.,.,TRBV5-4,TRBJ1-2,TGTGCCAGCAGCTCTCAGGGTACTACTAACTATGGCTACACCTTC,CASSSQGTTNYGYTF
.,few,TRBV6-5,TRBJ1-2,TGTGCCAGCAGGGCCGGGACCCGCTATGGCTACACCTTC,CASRAGTRYGYTF
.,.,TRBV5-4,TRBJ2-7,TGTGCCAGCAGCTTTCGCGGCGGGGCCACCTACGAGCAGTACTTC,CASSFRGGATYEQYF
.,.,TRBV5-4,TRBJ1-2,TGTGCCAGCAGTTTCCGGACGGCTAACTATGGCTACACCTTC,CASSFRTANYGYTF
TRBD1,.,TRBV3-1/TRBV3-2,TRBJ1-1,TGTGCCAGCAGCCCATCTCGCCCCGACAGGGTGAACACTGAAGCTTTCTTT,CASSPSRPDRVNTEAFF
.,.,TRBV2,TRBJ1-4,TGTGCCAGCATGGAGAAAGGTGAAAAACTGTTTTTT,CASMEKGEKLFF
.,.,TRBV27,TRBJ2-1,TGTGCCAGCAGTTTATTGCGTCCCAGTTACAATGAGCAGTTCTTC,CASSLLRPSYNEQFF
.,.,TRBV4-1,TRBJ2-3,TGCGCCAGCAGCCAACGAAGAGGGGAGACGGCGCAGTATTTT,CASSQRRGETAQYF
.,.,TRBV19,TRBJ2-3,TGTGCCAGTAGGATCACCGGAGGCACAGATACGCAGTATTTT,CASRITGGTDTQYF
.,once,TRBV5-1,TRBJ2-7,TGCGCCAGCAGCCCCCGCAGACCTAGCTCCTACGAGCAGTACTTC,CASSPRRPSSYEQYF
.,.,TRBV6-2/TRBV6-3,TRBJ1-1,TGTGCCAGCAGTTACGTCGTGAACACTGAAGCTTTCTTT,CASSYVVNTEAFF
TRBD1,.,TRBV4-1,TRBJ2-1,TGCGCCAGCAGCTGGACAGGCCCCGACAATGAGCAGTTCTTC,CASSWTGPDNEQFF
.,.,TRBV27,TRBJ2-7,TGTGCCAGCAGTTCCACCGGGGGACTCTTGTTTTCATCCTACGAGCAGTACTTC,CASSSTGGLLFSSYEQYF
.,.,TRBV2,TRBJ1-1,TGTGCCAGGAGGGAATGGAGTAGTAACACTGAAGCTTTCTTT,CARREWSSNTEAFF
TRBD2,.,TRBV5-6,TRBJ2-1,TGTGCCAGCAGCTTTGGCGGGGGGAGCTCCTACAATGAGCAGTTCTTC,CASSFGGGSSYNEQFF
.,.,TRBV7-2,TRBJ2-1,TGTGCCAGCAGCTTAGCCGTCAATGAGCAGTTCTTC,CASSLAVNEQFF
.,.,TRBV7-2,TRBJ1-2,TGTGCCAGCAGCCCCGACCTAGGAAACTATGGCTACACCTTC,CASSPDLGNYGYTF
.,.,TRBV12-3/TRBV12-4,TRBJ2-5,TGTGCCAGCTCCCCAGCGGCGCAAGAGACCCAGTACTTC,CASSPAAQETQYF
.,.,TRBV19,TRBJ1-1,TGTGCCAGTAGTATGGTTCAGGGGATGAACACTGAAGCTTTCTTT,CASSMVQGMNTEAFF
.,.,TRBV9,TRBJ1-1,TGTGCCAGCAGCGGTGGTAGGAGGCCTTCGACTGAAGCTTTCTTT,CASSGGRRPSTEAFF
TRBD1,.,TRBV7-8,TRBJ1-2,TGTGCCAGCAGCTTAGGGACAGGGAAATATGGCTACACCTTC,CASSLGTGKYGYTF
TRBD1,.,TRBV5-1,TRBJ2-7,TGCGCCAGCAGCCCGCGGACAGGGGGCGACGAGCAGTACTTC,CASSPRTGGDEQYF
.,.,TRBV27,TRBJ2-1,TGTGCCAGCAGCGTCGCCCCCCAGGGTGAGCAGTTCTTC,CASSVAPQGEQFF
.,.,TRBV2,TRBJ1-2,TGTGCCAGCAACCCCCGGGGGCCCAACTATGGCTACACCTTC,CASNPRGPNYGYTF
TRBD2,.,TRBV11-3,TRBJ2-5,TGTGCCAGCCGGAAGTGGGGGGGGAAGCAAGAGACCCAGTACTTC,CASRKWGGKQETQYF
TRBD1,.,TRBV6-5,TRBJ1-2,TGTGCCAGCAGTTGGACTTCCGGGACAGGAAGTAGCTACACCTTC,CASSWTSGTGSSYTF
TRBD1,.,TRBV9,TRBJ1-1,TGTGCCAGCAGCGCTATGGACAGGATGAACACTGAAGCTTTCTTT,CASSAMDRMNTEAFF
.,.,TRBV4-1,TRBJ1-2,TGCGCCAGCAGCCAAGTCAGGGAGGGGCCTGGCTACACCTTC,CASSQVREGPGYTF
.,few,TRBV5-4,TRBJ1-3,TGTGCCAGCAGCTTGGGCAGGAGTGGTAACACCATATATTTT,CASSLGRSGNTIYF
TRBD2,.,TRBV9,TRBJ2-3,TGTGCCAGCAGCGAGTATATAGCGGGGGGCACAGATACGCAGTATTTT,CASSEYIAGGTDTQYF
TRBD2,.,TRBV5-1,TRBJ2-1,TGCGCCAGCAGGGACCTCTTTGGCGGGGGAAACAATGAGCAGTTCTTC,CASRDLFGGGNNEQFF
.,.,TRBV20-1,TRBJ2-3,TGCAGTGCGGAAATCACAGATACGCAGTATTTT,CSAEITDTQYF
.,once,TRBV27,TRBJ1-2,TGTGCCAGCAGTCCCCGGGGGGGCGAAGAGAACTATGGCTACACCTTC,CASSPRGGEENYGYTF
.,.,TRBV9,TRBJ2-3,TGTGCCAGCAGCGTAGAACCGGGGGCTCCGCGCGATACGCAGTATTTT,CASSVEPGAPRDTQYF
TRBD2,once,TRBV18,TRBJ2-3,TGTGCCAGCTCGCCAACTAGCGATGGCACAGATACGCAGTATTTT,CASSPTSDGTDTQYF
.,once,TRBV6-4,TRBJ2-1,TGTGCCAGCAGTGACTCGAGATACAATGAGCAGTTCTTC,CASSDSRYNEQFF
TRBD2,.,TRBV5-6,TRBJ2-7,TGTGCCAGCAGCCAAGGACTAGCGGGGGCCTCCTACGAGCAGTACTTC,CASSQGLAGASYEQYF
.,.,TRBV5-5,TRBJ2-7,TGTGCCAGCAGCGCCCCGGGACGGACTCCGCACGAGCAGTACTTC,CASSAPGRTPHEQYF
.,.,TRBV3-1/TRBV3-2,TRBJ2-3,TGTGCCAGCAGCCTCTTCCCCCAATCGTCGGCAGATACGCAGTATTTT,CASSLFPQSSADTQYF
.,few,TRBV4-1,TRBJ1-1,TGCGCCAGCAGCCAAGTATGGGTAGGGAGTACTGAAGCTTTCTTT,CASSQVWVGSTEAFF
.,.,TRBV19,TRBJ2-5,TGTGCCAGTAGTATAGCTCGGGGAAGCCAGACCCAGTACTTC,CASSIARGSQTQYF
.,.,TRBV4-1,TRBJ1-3,TGCGCCAGCAGCCACCTCACAGGTACGACTGGAAACACCATATATTTT,CASSHLTGTTGNTIYF
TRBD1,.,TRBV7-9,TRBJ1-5,TGTGCCAGCAGGGACACCGGGACAGCTAGTATACGGCAGCCCCAGCATTTT,CASRDTGTASIRQPQHF
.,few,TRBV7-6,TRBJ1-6,TGTGCCAGCAGCTTAGCGAGTTCGATGACTAATTCACCCCTCCACTTT,CASSLASSMTNSPLHF
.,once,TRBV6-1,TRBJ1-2,TGTGCCAGCAGTGAAGACAGGTACCGGCTGCCCCACTATGGCTACACCTTC,CASSEDRYRLPHYGYTF
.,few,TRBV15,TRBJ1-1,TGTGCCACCAGCGAACGGACCCAAAGGGCCACTGAAGCTTTCTTT,CATSERTQRATEAFF
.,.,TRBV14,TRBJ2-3,TGTGCCAGCAGCCGCATCAGAACCAGCACAGATACGCAGTATTTT,CASSRIRTSTDTQYF
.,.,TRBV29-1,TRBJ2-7,TGCAGCGTTGAAGCCCAGAACGAGCAGTACTTC,CSVEAQNEQYF
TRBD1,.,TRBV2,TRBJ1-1,TGTGCCAGCAGCCAGACAGGGGGCCTTGAAGCTTTCTTT,CASSQTGGLEAFF